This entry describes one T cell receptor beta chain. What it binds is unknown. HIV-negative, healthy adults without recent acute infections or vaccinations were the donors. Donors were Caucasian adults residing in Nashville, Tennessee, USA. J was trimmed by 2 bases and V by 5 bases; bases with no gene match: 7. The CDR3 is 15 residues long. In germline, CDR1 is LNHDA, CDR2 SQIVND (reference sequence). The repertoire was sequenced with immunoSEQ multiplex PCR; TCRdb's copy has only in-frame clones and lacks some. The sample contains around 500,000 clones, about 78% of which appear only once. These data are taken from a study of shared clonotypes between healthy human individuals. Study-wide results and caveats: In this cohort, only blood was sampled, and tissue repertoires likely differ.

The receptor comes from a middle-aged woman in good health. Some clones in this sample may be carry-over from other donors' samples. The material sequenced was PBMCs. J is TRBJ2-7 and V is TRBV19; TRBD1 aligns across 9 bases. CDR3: CASSPQGQGPYEQYF. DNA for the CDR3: TGTGCCAGTAGTCCCCAGGGACAGGGTCCCTACGAGCAGTACTTC.